This T cell receptor beta chain was captured in a study of T-cell reconstitution after alpha-beta-depleted transplantation in children. V shed 2 bases and J 3 bases; nucleotides not matched to a gene: 4. Per the germline V gene, CDR1 is MNHEY and CDR2 is SVGEGT. CDR3 length equals 17 residues. The library targeted TCRbeta and was prepared with unique molecular identifiers. A single record per CDR3 protein comes from TCRdb applying MiXCR to the PCR reads. Of fewer than 450,000 distinct CDR3 sequences in the sample, roughly 15% were seen once. Here the sequenced sample was PBMCs, mostly from graft donor cells, taken 360 days after TCRalphabeta/CD19-depleted stem cell transplant. The source of this sequence is a male patient between 2 and 15 years old who had a stem cell transplant for acute lymphoblastic leukemia, so the T cells may come from the graft donor. The chain joins TRBV6-2 or TRBV6-3 to TRBJ2-2; 12 positions match TRBD2. The CDR3 spells CASSYRLAGVDTGELFF. The DNA of the CDR3 is TGTGCCAGCAGTTACAGACTAGCGGGAGTGGACACCGGGGAGCTGTTTTTT.